The 10 T cell receptor beta chains below all came from one sample that was sequenced in a study of CXCR3-negative and CXCR3-positive naive CD8 T cells. The libraries of TRB cDNA were constructed through 5' RACE using UMI labels. TCRdb re-called the 5' RACE reads, yielding one record per CDR3 amino acid sequence without DNA. The sample totals approximately 66,000 distinct CDR3 sequences. Sequencing input: naive CXCR3- CD8+ T cells from blood. The sample's subset: CD45RO-CCR7+CD27+CD95- naive CD8+ T cells lacking CXCR3 (TNR3-). All receptors derive from a human donor in good health. Some clones in this sample may be carry-over from other donors' samples.

The chain links TRBV12-3 or TRBV12-4 to TRBJ2-3; TCRdb's assignment of TRBD2 cannot be checked, as there is no DNA. The length of the CDR3 is 15 residues. The CDR3 loop reads CASSLVTGGTDTQYF.

The V gene is TRBV7-9, the J gene TRBJ1-1. Germline CDR1 reads SEHNR; CDR2 reads FQNEAQ (reference sequence). This CDR3 is built from 13 residues. The CDR3 region is CASSLARNSEAFF.

The CDR3 here is CASTQRGNEQYF. This chain uses TRBV28 with TRBJ2-7. In germline, CDR1 is MDHEN, CDR2 SYDVKM. The CDR3 consists of 12 residues.

The genes are TRBV5-1 and TRBJ2-1; with no DNA, the TCRdb D assignment of TRBD2 cannot be verified. CDR3 length equals 15 residues. Germline V gene sequence: CDR1 SGHRS, CDR2 YFSETQ. Here the CDR3 reads CASSLRLAGANEQFF.

The chain has TRBV27 and TRBJ1-1. This CDR3 is 15 amino acids long. From germline, CDR1 is MNHEY and CDR2 SMNVEV (reference sequence). The CDR3 sequence is CASSSVPTVNTEAFF.

CDR3 region: CASSGINEQFF. The V and J genes are TRBV12-3 or TRBV12-4 and TRBJ2-1. The CDR3 spans 11 residues.

This rearrangement joins TRBV29-1 to TRBJ2-1; TCRdb's D gene call, TRBD1, goes unchecked for lack of DNA. Looked up from germline, CDR1 is SQVTM and CDR2 is ANQGSEA. CDR3 length equals 12 residues. This CDR3 reads CSGRDPGNEQFF.

V gene TRBV11-3 combines with J gene TRBJ2-5; TCRdb calls TRBD2, which cannot be checked without DNA. Germline loops: CDR1 SGHNT, CDR2 YENEEA. The CDR3 runs 14 residues. The CDR3 reads CASSSSAGEETQYF.

The chain has TRBV6-6 and TRBJ2-1; the TRBD2 assignment by TCRdb is unverifiable without DNA. The CDR3 runs to 14 residues. CDR1 is MNHNY and CDR2 is SVGAGI in the germline V gene (reference sequence). This CDR3 is CASGGGTLAHEQFF.

The rearrangement uses TRBV13 and TRBJ1-2. CDR1 is PRHDT, CDR2 FYEKMQ, per germline (reference sequence). The CDR3 spans 13 residues. The chain's CDR3 is CASTPWGLEGYTF.